This entry lists 8 T cell receptor beta chains sequenced from one sample in a study of shared clonotypes between healthy human individuals. Only in-frame clones appear in the TCRdb table, and some are missing; sequencing was by immunoSEQ multiplex PCR. The profile shows a few million clones, over 85% of them singletons. Sample: naive CD4+ T cells from PBMCs. Indicated subset: CD45RA+ positively selected. These receptors were taken from a man in his late teens or twenties in good health. Some clones in this sample may be carry-over from other donors' samples.

This clone was seen once. The chain links TRBV27 to TRBJ1-3; 9 positions agree with TRBD1. Germline V gives CDR1 MNHEY, CDR2 SMNVEV (reference sequence). The V gene end was trimmed by 5 bases and the J gene end by 5 bases; junction bases not matched to a gene: 4. This CDR3 spans 14 amino acids. CDR3 DNA sequence: TGTGCCAGCAGTCAACAGGGGGCACGAAACACCATATATTTT. It specifies CASSQQGARNTIYF.

The chain combines TRBV11-3 with TRBJ2-1; 12 bases line up with TRBD2. Losses at the gene ends were 4 bases for V and 9 bases for J; bases not matched to a gene: 16. This CDR3 has 18 amino acids. Germline lookup yields CDR1 SGHNT and CDR2 YENEEA. For the CDR3, the DNA is TGTGCCAGCAGCTCCCCGCCGACTAGCGGGAGTCAAATAACTGAGCAGTTCTTC. It specifies CASSSPPTSGSQITEQFF.

This clone was picked up one time. The chain carries TRBV19 and TRBJ2-5; 9 bases are shared with TRBD2. The CDR3 length is 16 residues. With V trimmed by 3 bases and J by 2 bases, 7 bases remained unmatched. Germline CDR1 LNHDA, CDR2 SQIVND (reference sequence). For the CDR3, the DNA is TGTGCCAGTAGTATCTCGGGACTAGCATCTCAAGAGACCCAGTACTTC. Its protein is CASSISGLASQETQYF.

The V and J genes are TRBV11-2 and TRBJ2-3, with D tentatively TRBD2 (6 bases). V was trimmed by 3 bases and J by 3 bases, leaving 10 bases between them. This CDR3 has 14 amino acids. Germline CDR1 and CDR2: SGHAT and FQNNGV. Here the CDR3 reads CASSFSSVTDTQYF. The DNA for the CDR3 is TGTGCCAGCAGCTTTTCTAGCGTGACAGATACGCAGTATTTT.

The V call is TRBV28, the J call TRBJ1-1, with a tentative D call TRBD1 (5 bases). CDR1 MDHEN and CDR2 SYDVKM come from the germline V gene. This CDR3 is 18 amino acids long. The V gene lost 8 bases and the J gene lost 1 base, with 26 bases spanning the gap. The CDR3 DNA is TGTGCCAGCCCAAGAAACGGAGGTCCGGGGGGGGAGAACACTGAAGCTTTCTTT. Its protein product is CASPRNGGPGGENTEAFF.

The chain's CDR3 is CASSLGRGGKPQHF. CDR3 sequence (DNA): TGTGCCAGCAGCTTGGGGCGGGGTGGGAAGCCCCAGCATTTT. The V gene is TRBV5-6, the J gene TRBJ1-5; D call uncertain. V lost 0 bases to trimming and J lost 8 bases, with 12 bases between them. Germline V gene lookup returns CDR1 SGHDT and CDR2 YYEEEE. The CDR3 has 14 residues.

The chain links TRBV28 to TRBJ2-7, with D unclear. Germline V CDR1 and CDR2: MDHEN, SYDVKM. Between the trimmed V and J ends, which lost 5 bases and 2 bases, there was a span of 16 bases. This CDR3 is built from 15 residues. CDR3 amino acids: CASSPFLDLTYEQYF. CDR3 DNA sequence: TGTGCCAGCAGTCCCTTTCTGGATCTAACCTACGAGCAGTACTTC.

The chain joins TRBV2 to TRBJ2-1; 14 nucleotides agree with TRBD2. The germline CDR1 and CDR2 sequences are SNHLY and FYNNEI. The CDR3 runs 17 residues. The V gene end was trimmed by 5 bases and the J gene end by 7 bases; junction bases not matched to a gene: 10. CDR3 loop: CASSSGTSGRIRNEQFF. CDR3 DNA: TGTGCCAGCAGTTCCGGGACTAGCGGGAGAATTAGGAATGAGCAGTTCTTC.